Shown below are 16 T cell receptor beta chains from a single sample sequenced in a study of tumor and adjacent non-tumor tissue in lung cancer. RNA was extracted from bulk tissue without any cell sorting. A modified ARM-PCR protocol with three rounds of nested PCR amplified TCRbeta. One entry per CDR3 protein results from TCRdb running MiXCR on the multiplex PCR reads. The sample lists approximately 75,000 distinct CDR3 sequences; 60% to 80% were seen once. The sequenced sample consisted of lung tumor tissue. Receptors originate from a woman aged 50 to 60 with non-small cell lung cancer.

With regard to this clonotype: Likely a read error: the CDR3 ends without its conserved phenylalanine or tryptophan. For the CDR3, the DNA is TGTGCCAGCAGCTCTTACGGGACGGGGCACGGGGAGCTGTTTCAT. Protein sequence: CASSSYGTGHGELFH. The rearrangement links TRBV11-3 to TRBJ2-2; perhaps D is TRBD1 or TRBD2 (5 bases each). The CDR3 sequence is 15 residues long. Germline loops: CDR1 SGHNT, CDR2 YENEEA. The V gene lost 4 bases and the J gene lost 7 bases, with 16 bases spanning the gap.

The chain carries TRBV10-2 and TRBJ1-5, with unresolved D. This CDR3 is built from 14 residues. Germline CDR1 is WSHSY and CDR2 is SAAADI. The V gene lost 0 bases and the J gene lost 10 bases, with 13 bases spanning the gap. The CDR3 coding sequence is TGCGCCAGCAGTGAGTCGAACATAATTCAACCCCAGCATTTT. Translating it yields CASSESNIIQPQHF.

V usage is TRBV20-1 and J usage is TRBJ2-7; no clear D gene. The CDR3 runs to 14 residues. The V end was cut by 2 bases, the J end by 13 bases, with 24 bases between. Looked up from germline, CDR1 is DFQATT and CDR2 is SNEGSKA (reference sequence). CDR3: CSARSTEIGNIPYF. CDR3 sequence (DNA): TGCAGTGCTAGATCTACCGAGATAGGGAATATTCCCTACTTC.

On this clonotype itself: A read error may produce the germline difference seen at one junction end. This chain joins TRBV6-6 and TRBJ2-1, with 7 bases that match TRBD2. The germline gives CDR1 MNHNY, CDR2 SVGAGI (reference sequence). This CDR3 is built from 14 residues. The DNA of the CDR3 is TGTGCCAGCGGGATCGGGAGGACCTACAATGAGCAGTTTTTC. Its protein is CASGIGRTYNEQFF.

As for this clonotype: An end of the junction differs from the germline gene, which may be a read error. This rearrangement joins TRBV12-3 or TRBV12-4 to TRBJ1-5; no clear D gene. This CDR3 comprises 15 residues. CDR3 residues: CTSSRPWTDNQPQHF. The CDR3 bases are TGTACCAGCAGTCGGCCTTGGACTGACAATCAGCCCCAGCACTTT.

Turning to this clonotype: Lacking the conserved final phenylalanine or tryptophan, this CDR3 likely reflects a read error. This chain joins TRBV11-2 and TRBJ1-5; D ambiguous. Germline CDR1 SGHAT, CDR2 FQNNGV. There are 15 residues in the CDR3. The CDR3 sequence is CASSIDGLSNQPQHS. CDR3 in DNA: TGTGCCAGCAGCATTGATGGATTGAGCAACCAGCCCCAGCATTCT.

With regard to this clonotype: The junction and the germline gene differ at one end; a read error may be behind it. DNA for the CDR3: TGCGCCAGCCCCAGCGAGTACACAGGGGAGCTGTTTTTT. Translation gives CASPSEYTGELFF. This rearrangement joins TRBV11-3 to TRBJ2-2; D call uncertain. The CDR3 sequence is 13 residues long. Germline V lookup: CDR1 SGHNT, CDR2 YENEEA.

This chain links TRBV6-5 with TRBJ2-3, with 12 bases matching TRBD2. Unmatched junction bases numbered 10, after V lost 9 bases and J lost 3 bases. Looked up from germline, CDR1 is MNHEY and CDR2 is SVGAGI. The CDR3 runs 16 residues. The CDR3 nucleotides read TGTGCCAGGAGAATACTAGCGGGAGGAAGAACAGATACGCAGTATTTT. Protein product: CARRILAGGRTDTQYF.

This clonotype has just a few counts. Given a much more abundant clone one base away, this may be a read error. The CDR3 bases are TGTGCCATCAGCCAAGACCGCTGGCAGCAGTACTTC. As protein: CAISQDRWQQYF. This rearrangement joins TRBV10-3 to TRBJ2-7; no clear D. Germline-derived CDR1 and CDR2 are ENHRY and SYGVKD. This CDR3 comprises 12 residues. V lost 6 bases to trimming and J lost 8 bases, with 14 bases between them.

This clonotype was recorded once. One end of the junction does not line up with germline, which may come from a read error. The CDR3 loop reads CVIRAGLAGDWETNTQYF. For the CDR3, the DNA is TGTGTCATCAGAGCAGGACTAGCGGGAGATTGGGAGACAAATACGCAGTATTTT. The chain has TRBV10-3 and TRBJ2-3; 13 nucleotides agree with TRBD2. This CDR3 contains 18 residues. Germline values: CDR1 ENHRY, CDR2 SYGVKD.

The CDR3: CASSWTEANHDYTF. CDR3 sequence (DNA): TGTGCCAGCAGTTGGACTGAGGCTAACCATGACTACACCTTC. This chain joins TRBV6-2 or TRBV6-3 and TRBJ1-2, with D unresolved. Germline values: CDR1 MNHEY, CDR2 SVGEGT. The V and J ends lost 4 bases and 10 bases respectively, with 19 bases between them. This CDR3 has 14 amino acids.

Concerning this clonotype: A much larger clone lies one base from this, so it may be a read error. The final CDR3 position lacks the conserved phenylalanine or tryptophan, pointing to a likely read error. The chain combines TRBV20-1 with TRBJ2-1; 8 nucleotides line up with TRBD1. There are 12 residues in the CDR3. Germline loops: CDR1 DFQATT, CDR2 SNEGSKA (reference sequence). Trimming removed 3 bases from V and 7 bases from J; junction bases left unmatched: 2. This chain's CDR3 is CSARDRENEQFS. The CDR3 region has the DNA TGCAGTGCTAGGGACAGGGAGAATGAGCAGTTCTCC.

Details on this clonotype: At one of its ends the junction is not consistent with the germline gene, which may arise from a read error. The chain joins TRBV11-2 to TRBJ2-2, with D perhaps TRBD2 (5 bases). CDR3 length: 12 amino acids. Germline CDR1 and CDR2: SGHAT and FQNNGV. The CDR3 region has the DNA TGTGCCAGCAACCGAAACATCGGGGAGTTGTTTTTT. It specifies CASNRNIGELFF. The variable domain in full, completed from reference TRBV11-2 and TRBJ2-2, reads EAGVAQSPRYKIIEKRQSVAFWCNPISGHATLYWYQQILGQGPKLLIQFQNNGVVDDSQLPKDRFSAERLKGVDSTLKIQPAKLEDSAVYLCASNRNIGELFFGEGSRLTVL.

As regards this clonotype: This clone may be a read error of a much larger clone one base away. The conserved phenylalanine or tryptophan normally closing the CDR3 is absent here, so this likely arose from a read error. CDR3 loop: CAWSEQGRETQYL. CDR3 DNA: TGTGCCTGGAGTGAGCAGGGGAGAGAGACCCAGTACCTC. V gene TRBV30 combines with J gene TRBJ2-5; D is perhaps TRBD1 (6 bases). The CDR3 has 13 amino acids. Trimming removed 1 base from V and 4 bases from J, with 10 bases in between. Germline lookup yields CDR1 GTSNPN and CDR2 SVGIG (reference sequence).

With regard to this clonotype: A read error may produce the germline difference seen at one junction end. The chain has TRBV12-5 and TRBJ2-7; 9 bases agree with TRBD1. Germline lookup yields CDR1 LGHNT and CDR2 FRNRAP. This CDR3 is built from 15 residues. CDR3 loop: CASGPRTGEPYEEHF. DNA of the CDR3: TGTGCTAGTGGTCCAAGGACAGGGGAACCCTACGAGGAGCACTTC.

The chain couples TRBV6-1 to TRBJ1-2; no definite D call. The CDR3 spans 12 residues. Trimming took off 9 bases at V and 10 bases at J, with 18 bases between the two ends. CDR1 MNHNS and CDR2 SASEGT come from the germline V gene. CDR3 in amino acids: CASRQASHVYTF. CDR3 nucleotide sequence: TGTGCCAGTAGGCAGGCAAGCCATGTCTACACCTTC.